This TCR beta chain stems from a study of OX40 agonist ivuxolimab in advanced cancers. Study-wide background: Recorded diagnoses for dose-escalation patients were hepatocellular carcinoma, melanoma, renal cell or head and neck cancer. Findings and limits, study-wide: Partly responding patients at 0.1-3.0 mg/kg showed some of the smallest clonal expansion.

CDR3 length: 15 residues. Per germline, CDR1 SGHVS and CDR2 FNYEAQ. V gave up 5 bases and J gave up 4 bases, with 15 bases separating them. Notes on this clone: Its specificity is unknown.

Clones were read by immunoSEQ multiplex PCR, and TCRdb kept only the in-frame ones, dropping some. Here the sample spans tens of thousands of clones, approximately 90% being singletons. This TCR came from an adult with an advanced solid tumor such as melanoma, head and neck, liver or kidney cancer. This chain connects TRBV7-6 to TRBJ2-1; TRBD2 might be the D (6 bases). The sequences come from CD4+ or CD8+ T cells sorted from blood, collected in a trial of the OX40 agonist ivuxolimab. CDR3 nucleotides: TGTGCCAGCAGCACCTTCGGTGGGGGGTACAATGAGCAGTTCTTC. Its protein is CASSTFGGGYNEQFF.